This T cell receptor (beta chain) came from a study of blood T cell repertoires in COVID-19. The assay was immunoSEQ multiplex PCR, and TCRdb's table has in-frame clones only and misses some. The table shows 80,000 or so clones, with around 81% occurring only once. CDR1 is SGHTA and CDR2 is FQGTGA in the germline V gene. Unmatched junction bases numbered 2, after V lost 2 bases and J lost 4 bases. CDR3 length: 14 residues. The source is a man at least 80 years old with acute or convalescent COVID-19. This chain connects TRBV7-3 to TRBJ2-1; 7 bases line up with TRBD2. Sequenced material: peripheral blood. CDR3: CASSLGLEYNEQFF. The CDR3, as DNA: TGTGCCAGCAGCTTAGGACTAGAGTACAATGAGCAGTTCTTC.